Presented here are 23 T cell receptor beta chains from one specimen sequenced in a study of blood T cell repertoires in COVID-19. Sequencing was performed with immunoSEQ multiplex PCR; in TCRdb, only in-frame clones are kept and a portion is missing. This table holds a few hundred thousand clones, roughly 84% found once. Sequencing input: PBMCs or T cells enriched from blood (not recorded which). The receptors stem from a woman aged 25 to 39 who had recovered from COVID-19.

The CDR3 DNA reads TGTGCCAGCAGTTTAATGCGGGAATTCGGCTATTCACCCCTCCACTTT. The encoded protein is CASSLMREFGYSPLHF. The chain joins TRBV28 to TRBJ1-6; D not certain. Trimming took 2 bases from V and 8 from J, leaving 16 bases between them. This CDR3 region has 16 residues. CDR1 and CDR2 from the germline V gene are MDHEN and SYDVKM.

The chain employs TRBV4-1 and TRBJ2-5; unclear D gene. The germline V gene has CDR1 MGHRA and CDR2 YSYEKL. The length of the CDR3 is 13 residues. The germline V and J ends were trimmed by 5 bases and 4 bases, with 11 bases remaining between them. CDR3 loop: CASSTKVPETQYF. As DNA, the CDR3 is TGCGCCAGCAGCACTAAGGTTCCAGAGACCCAGTACTTC.

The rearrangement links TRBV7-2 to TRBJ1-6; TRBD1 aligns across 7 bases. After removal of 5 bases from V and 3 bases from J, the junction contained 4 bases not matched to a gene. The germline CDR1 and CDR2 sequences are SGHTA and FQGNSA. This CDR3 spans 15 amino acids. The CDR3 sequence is CASSDRQGYNSPLHF. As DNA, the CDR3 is TGTGCCAGCAGCGACCGACAGGGCTATAATTCACCCCTCCACTTT. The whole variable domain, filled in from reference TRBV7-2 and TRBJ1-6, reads GAGVSQSPSNKVTEKGKDVELRCDPISGHTALYWYRQSLGQGLEFLIYFQGNSAPDKSGLPSDRFSAERTGGSVSTLTIQRTQQEDSAVYLCASSDRQGYNSPLHFGNGTRLTVT.

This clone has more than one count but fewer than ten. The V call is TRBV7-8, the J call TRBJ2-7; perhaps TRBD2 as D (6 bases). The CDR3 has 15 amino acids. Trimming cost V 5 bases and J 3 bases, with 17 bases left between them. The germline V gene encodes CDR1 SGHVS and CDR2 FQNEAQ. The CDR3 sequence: CASSLGIGGSYEQYF. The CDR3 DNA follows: TGTGCCAGCAGCCTAGGGATTGGGGGGAGCTACGAGCAGTACTTC.

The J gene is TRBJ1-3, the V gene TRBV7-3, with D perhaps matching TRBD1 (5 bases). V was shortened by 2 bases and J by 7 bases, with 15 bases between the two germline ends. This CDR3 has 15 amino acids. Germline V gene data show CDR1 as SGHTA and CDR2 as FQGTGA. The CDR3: CASSLGTGPVNTIYF. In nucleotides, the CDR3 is TGTGCCAGCAGCTTAGGTACAGGACCGGTCAACACCATATATTTT.

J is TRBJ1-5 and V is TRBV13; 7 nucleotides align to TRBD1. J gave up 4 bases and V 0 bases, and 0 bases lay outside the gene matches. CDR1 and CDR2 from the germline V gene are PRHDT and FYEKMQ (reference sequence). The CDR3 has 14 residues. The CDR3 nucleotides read TGTGCCAGCAGCTTAGGACAGGGGAATCAGCCCCAGCATTTT. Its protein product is CASSLGQGNQPQHF.

The chain's CDR3 is CASSPATSRSTDTQYF. The DNA of the CDR3 is TGTGCCAGCAGCCCCGCGACTAGCCGTAGCACAGATACGCAGTATTTT. The V call is TRBV3-1 (or the pseudogene TRBV3-2), the J call TRBJ2-3; 7 bases align to TRBD2. Trimming removed 4 bases from V and 0 bases from J; junction bases left unmatched: 7. The CDR3 has 16 amino acids. Looked up from germline, CDR1 is LGHDT and CDR2 is YNNKEL (reference sequence).

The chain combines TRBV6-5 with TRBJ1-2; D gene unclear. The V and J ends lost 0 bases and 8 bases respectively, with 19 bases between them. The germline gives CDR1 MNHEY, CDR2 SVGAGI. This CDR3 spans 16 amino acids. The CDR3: CASSYSDLPLGGGYTF. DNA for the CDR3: TGTGCCAGCAGTTACTCCGACCTACCATTGGGAGGCGGCTACACCTTC.

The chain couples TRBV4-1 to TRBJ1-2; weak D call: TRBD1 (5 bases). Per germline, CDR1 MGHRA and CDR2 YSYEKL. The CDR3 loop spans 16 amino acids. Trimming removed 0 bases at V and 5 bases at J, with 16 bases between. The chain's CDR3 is CASSQDLGAAGYGYTF. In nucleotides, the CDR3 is TGCGCCAGCAGCCAAGACCTCGGGGCCGCGGGGTATGGCTACACCTTC.

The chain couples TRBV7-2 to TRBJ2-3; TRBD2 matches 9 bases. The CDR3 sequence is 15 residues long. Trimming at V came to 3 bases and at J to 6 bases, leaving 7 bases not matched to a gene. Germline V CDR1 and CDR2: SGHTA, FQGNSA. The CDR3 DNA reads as TGTGCCAGCAGCTTCCAGGGTAGCGGGGGTGATACGCAGTATTTT. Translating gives CASSFQGSGGDTQYF. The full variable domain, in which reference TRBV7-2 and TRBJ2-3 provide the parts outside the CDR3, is GAGVSQSPSNKVTEKGKDVELRCDPISGHTALYWYRQSLGQGLEFLIYFQGNSAPDKSGLPSDRFSAERTGGSVSTLTIQRTQQEDSAVYLCASSFQGSGGDTQYFGPGTRLTVL.

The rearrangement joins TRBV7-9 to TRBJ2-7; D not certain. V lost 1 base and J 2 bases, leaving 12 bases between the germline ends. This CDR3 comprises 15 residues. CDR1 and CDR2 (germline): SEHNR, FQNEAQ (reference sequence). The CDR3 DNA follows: TGTGCCAGCAGCTTAGGATCCGCACAAGCCTACGAGCAGTACTTC. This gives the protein CASSLGSAQAYEQYF.

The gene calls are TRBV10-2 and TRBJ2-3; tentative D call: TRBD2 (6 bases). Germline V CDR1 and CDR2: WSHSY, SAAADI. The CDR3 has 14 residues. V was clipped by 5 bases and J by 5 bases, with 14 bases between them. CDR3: CASSNRDSEDTQYF. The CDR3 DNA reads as TGCGCCAGCAGTAACCGGGACTCCGAAGATACGCAGTATTTT.

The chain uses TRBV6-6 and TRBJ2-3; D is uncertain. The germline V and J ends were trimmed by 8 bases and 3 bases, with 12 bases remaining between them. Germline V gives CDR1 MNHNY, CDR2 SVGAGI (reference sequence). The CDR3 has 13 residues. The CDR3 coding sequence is TGTGCCAGCTCTCCCCCCGGGACAGATACGCAGTATTTT. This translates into CASSPPGTDTQYF.

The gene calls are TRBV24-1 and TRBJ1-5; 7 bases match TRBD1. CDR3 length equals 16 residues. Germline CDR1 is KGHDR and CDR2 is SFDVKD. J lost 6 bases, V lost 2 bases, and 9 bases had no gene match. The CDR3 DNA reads TGTGCCACCAGTGATTCACGACAGGGTTGGGGTCAGCCCCAGCATTTT. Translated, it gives CATSDSRQGWGQPQHF.

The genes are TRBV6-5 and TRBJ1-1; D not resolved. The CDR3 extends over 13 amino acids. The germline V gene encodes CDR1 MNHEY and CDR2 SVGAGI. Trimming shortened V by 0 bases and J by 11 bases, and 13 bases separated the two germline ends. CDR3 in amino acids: CASSYSSGFNAFF. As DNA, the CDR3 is TGTGCCAGCAGTTACTCGTCGGGTTTTAACGCTTTCTTT.

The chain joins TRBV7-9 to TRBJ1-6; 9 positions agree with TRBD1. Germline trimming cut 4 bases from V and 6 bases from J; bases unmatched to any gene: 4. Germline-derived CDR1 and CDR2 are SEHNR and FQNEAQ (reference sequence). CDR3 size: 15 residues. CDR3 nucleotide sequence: TGTGCCAGCAGCTCAGGACAGGGGTCTAATTCACCCCTCCACTTT. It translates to CASSSGQGSNSPLHF.

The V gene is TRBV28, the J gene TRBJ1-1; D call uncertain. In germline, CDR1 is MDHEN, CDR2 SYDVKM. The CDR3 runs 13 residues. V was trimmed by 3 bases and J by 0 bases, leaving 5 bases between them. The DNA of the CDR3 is TGTGCCAGCAGTTTTGGCATGAACACTGAAGCTTTCTTT. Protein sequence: CASSFGMNTEAFF.

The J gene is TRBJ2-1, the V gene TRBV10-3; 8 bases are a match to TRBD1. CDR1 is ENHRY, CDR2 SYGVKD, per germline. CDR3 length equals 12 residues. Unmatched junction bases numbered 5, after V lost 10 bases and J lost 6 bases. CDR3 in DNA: TGTGCCACGACTCAGGGGGCCAATGAGCAGTTCTTC. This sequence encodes CATTQGANEQFF.

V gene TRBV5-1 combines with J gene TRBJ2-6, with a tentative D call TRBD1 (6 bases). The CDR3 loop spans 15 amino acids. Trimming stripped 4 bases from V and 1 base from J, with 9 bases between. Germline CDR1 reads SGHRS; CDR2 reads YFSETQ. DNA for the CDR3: TGCGCCAGCAGCCCCGGACAGTCTGGGGCCAACGTCCTGACTTTC. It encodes CASSPGQSGANVLTF.

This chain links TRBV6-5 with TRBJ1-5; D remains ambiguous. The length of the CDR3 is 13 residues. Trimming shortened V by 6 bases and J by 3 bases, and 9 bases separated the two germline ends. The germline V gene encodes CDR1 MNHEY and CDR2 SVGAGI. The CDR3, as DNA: TGTGCCAGCAGCTTACAGCCCAATCAGCCCCAGCATTTT. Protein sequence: CASSLQPNQPQHF.

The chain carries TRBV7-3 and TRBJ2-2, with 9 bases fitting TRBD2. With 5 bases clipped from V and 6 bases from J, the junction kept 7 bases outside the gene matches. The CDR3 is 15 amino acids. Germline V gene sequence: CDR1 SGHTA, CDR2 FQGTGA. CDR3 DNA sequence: TGTGCCAGCAGCCCTATAGCGGGGGCCGCCGGGGAGCTGTTTTTT. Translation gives CASSPIAGAAGELFF.

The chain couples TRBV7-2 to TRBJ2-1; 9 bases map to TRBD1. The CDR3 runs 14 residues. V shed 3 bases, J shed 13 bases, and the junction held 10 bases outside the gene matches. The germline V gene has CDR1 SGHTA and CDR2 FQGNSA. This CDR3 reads CASSFGTGRLIQFF. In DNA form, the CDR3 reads TGTGCCAGCAGCTTTGGGACAGGGAGACTTATCCAGTTCTTC.

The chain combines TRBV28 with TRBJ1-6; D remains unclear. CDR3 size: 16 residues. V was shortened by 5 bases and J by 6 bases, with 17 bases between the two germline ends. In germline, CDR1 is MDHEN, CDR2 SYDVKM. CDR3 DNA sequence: TGTGCCAGCAGTAGGTGGGAGTCAGCAGGTAATTCACCCCTCCACTTT. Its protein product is CASSRWESAGNSPLHF.